These 18 T cell receptor beta chains originate from one sample sequenced in a study of cytomegalovirus exposure and HLA in healthy donors. Primers for the PCR totalled 60 Vbeta and 13 Jbeta. Clones were read by immunoSEQ multiplex PCR, and TCRdb kept only the in-frame ones, dropping some. The table includes roughly 150,000 clones, less than 65% detected once. Material: PBMCs. The receptor set was obtained from a woman in her 30s in good health and CMV-seropositive.

This clone was recorded only once. This chain connects TRBV5-1 to TRBJ2-7, with a possible D match to TRBD1 (6 bases). The V gene's germline CDR1 is SGHRS and CDR2 YFSETQ. The V end was cut by 1 base, the J end by 0 bases, with 11 bases between. The CDR3 spans 15 residues. CDR3 in DNA: TGCGCCAGCAGCTTGCCCCGACAGGACTCCTACGAGCAGTACTTC. It codes for CASSLPRQDSYEQYF.

The rearrangement joins TRBV23-1 to TRBJ1-4; D is unclear. TRBV23-1 is an ORF; its function is uncertain. The CDR3 loop spans 13 amino acids. Trimming took 10 bases from V and 4 from J, leaving 13 bases between them. CDR3 protein: CATIPRGNEKLFF. The CDR3 DNA sequence: TGCGCCACCATCCCCCGGGGTAATGAAAAACTGTTTTTT.

The chain couples TRBV5-4 to TRBJ1-6, with D maybe TRBD1 (5 bases). V was pared by 4 bases and J by 10 bases, with 12 bases between. Per germline, CDR1 SGHNT and CDR2 YYREEE (reference sequence). The CDR3 has 13 amino acids. CDR3 DNA sequence: TGTGCCAGCAGCGGGGGGAATGAATCACCCCTCCACTTT. Residues: CASSGGNESPLHF.

The chain joins TRBV20-1 to TRBJ2-1; D possibly corresponds to TRBD1 (5 bases). Germline V gene data show CDR1 as DFQATT and CDR2 as SNEGSKA (reference sequence). V was trimmed by 1 base and J by 10 bases, leaving 8 bases between them. CDR3 size: 11 residues. CDR3 in DNA: TGCAGTGCTAGAGGTTGGGGCGAGCAGTTCTTC. This encodes CSARGWGEQFF.

The rearrangement uses TRBV19 and TRBJ1-1; D unresolved. Between the trimmed V and J ends, which lost 1 base and 5 bases, there was a span of 14 bases. Germline CDR1 LNHDA, CDR2 SQIVND (reference sequence). This CDR3 is 15 amino acids long. CDR3 loop: CASSIGAPLGTEAFF. Written as DNA, the CDR3 is TGTGCCAGTAGTATAGGGGCCCCCCTCGGTACTGAAGCTTTCTTT.

This clone was detected only a few times. CDR3 bases: TGTGCCAGCAGCTTTACATGGACAGGGAAAATTGGCAATCAGCCCCAGCATTTT. This sequence encodes CASSFTWTGKIGNQPQHF. The rearrangement uses TRBV7-9 and TRBJ1-5, with 8 bases identical to TRBD1. Germline V gene lookup returns CDR1 SEHNR and CDR2 FQNEAQ (reference sequence). This CDR3 contains 18 residues. The trim removed 3 bases at V and 2 bases at J, leaving 12 bases unmatched.

This clone was seen once. V usage is TRBV7-9 and J usage is TRBJ2-1, with 8 bases fitting TRBD2. The trim removed 4 bases at V and 0 bases at J, leaving 2 bases unmatched. CDR1 and CDR2 (germline): SEHNR, FQNEAQ (reference sequence). This CDR3 spans 15 amino acids. The DNA for the CDR3 is TGTGCCAGCAGCTCGGGGACTAGCTCCTACAATGAGCAGTTCTTC. It yields the protein CASSSGTSSYNEQFF.

This clone has just a few counts. This sequence joins TRBV5-6 and TRBJ2-2, with 10 bases matching TRBD1. Germline V gene data show CDR1 as SGHDT and CDR2 as YYEEEE. There are 15 residues in the CDR3. V gave up 4 bases and J gave up 5 bases; unmatched junction bases: 5. The CDR3 sequence: CASSQDRGVTGELFF. The CDR3 bases are TGTGCCAGCAGCCAGGACAGGGGGGTTACCGGGGAGCTGTTTTTT.

The V and J genes are TRBV7-8 and TRBJ1-5; no definite D call. V lost 1 base, J lost 6 bases, and 7 bases lay in between. The CDR3 runs to 13 residues. Germline assignment: CDR1 SGHVS and CDR2 FQNEAQ. CDR3 loop: CASSLDSSQPQHF. CDR3 bases: TGTGCCAGCAGCTTAGATTCGAGTCAGCCCCAGCATTTT.

The chain is built from TRBV2 and TRBJ1-2; no definite D call. Germline V gene sequence: CDR1 SNHLY, CDR2 FYNNEI. The V and J ends lost 4 bases and 4 bases respectively, with 4 bases between them. This CDR3 spans 11 amino acids. The CDR3 region is CASSVSYGYTF. In DNA form, the CDR3 reads TGTGCCAGCAGTGTCTCCTATGGCTACACCTTC.

V and J are TRBV6-1 and TRBJ2-7, with D unclear. Germline lookup yields CDR1 MNHNS and CDR2 SASEGT. The CDR3 runs 10 residues. Trimming removed 5 bases from V and 3 bases from J, with 2 bases in between. In nucleotides, the CDR3 is TGTGCCAGCAGTTACTACGAGCAGTACTTC. It is translated as CASSYYEQYF.

This clone was observed a handful of times. The chain links TRBV6-1 to TRBJ1-1, with TRBD1 as a possible D gene (5 bases). The CDR3 loop spans 13 amino acids. CDR1 and CDR2 from the germline V gene are MNHNS and SASEGT. Trimming took off 3 bases at V and 1 base at J, with 6 bases between the two ends. The CDR3 DNA is TGTGCCAGCAGTGACAGGGAGAACACTGAAGCTTTCTTT. Protein sequence: CASSDRENTEAFF.

This clone appeared a few times. The chain has TRBV7-9 and TRBJ1-6, with TRBD1 as a possible D gene (5 bases). The CDR3 contains 15 residues. The V gene lost 4 bases and the J gene lost 7 bases, with 14 bases spanning the gap. In germline, CDR1 is SEHNR, CDR2 FQNEAQ (reference sequence). In nucleotides, the CDR3 is TGTGCCAGCAGCTCGGGGGGGGACGGAAATTCACCCCTCCACTTT. As protein: CASSSGGDGNSPLHF.

This clone came up a few times. The chain carries TRBV4-1 and TRBJ2-2; no firm D call. CDR1 and CDR2 from the germline V gene are MGHRA and YSYEKL. The ends were cut back, 6 bases at V and 4 bases at J, with 12 bases in the middle. The length of the CDR3 is 14 residues. The chain's CDR3 is CASRREVTTGELFF. The CDR3 region has the DNA TGCGCCAGCAGGCGAGAGGTCACCACCGGGGAGCTGTTTTTT.

V usage is TRBV2 and J usage is TRBJ2-5; D not resolved. The J call may be incorrect, as the DNA end agrees better with TRBJ2-7. From germline, CDR1 is SNHLY and CDR2 FYNNEI. CDR3 length: 14 residues. The CDR3 nucleotides read TGTGCCAGCAGTGAACAGGCTGTCTCCTACGAGCAGTACTTC. This encodes CASSEQAVSYEQYF.

The chain combines TRBV4-1 with TRBJ1-4; 7 bases are shared with TRBD1. Per the germline V gene, CDR1 is MGHRA and CDR2 is YSYEKL. Trimming removed 2 bases from V and 5 bases from J; junction bases left unmatched: 11. The CDR3 sequence is 17 residues long. CDR3: CASSQRTDRVRNEKLFF. CDR3 sequence (DNA): TGCGCCAGCAGCCAACGTACTGACAGGGTCCGGAATGAAAAACTGTTTTTT.

This sequence joins TRBV7-8 and TRBJ2-1; 14 bases are shared with TRBD2. Germline lookup yields CDR1 SGHVS and CDR2 FQNEAQ. The CDR3 contains 15 residues. Losses at the gene ends were 5 bases for V and 7 bases for J; bases not matched to a gene: 4. This CDR3 is CASSRLAGGINEQFF. Written as DNA, the CDR3 is TGTGCCAGCAGCAGACTAGCGGGAGGGATTAATGAGCAGTTCTTC.

This rearrangement joins TRBV6-1 to TRBJ2-7; D unresolved. V dropped 3 bases and J dropped 5 bases, with 5 bases sitting between them. CDR1 is MNHNS, CDR2 SASEGT, per germline. The CDR3 covers 11 residues. CDR3 region: CASSEGHEQYF. The CDR3 DNA is TGTGCCAGCAGTGAGGGCCACGAGCAGTACTTC.